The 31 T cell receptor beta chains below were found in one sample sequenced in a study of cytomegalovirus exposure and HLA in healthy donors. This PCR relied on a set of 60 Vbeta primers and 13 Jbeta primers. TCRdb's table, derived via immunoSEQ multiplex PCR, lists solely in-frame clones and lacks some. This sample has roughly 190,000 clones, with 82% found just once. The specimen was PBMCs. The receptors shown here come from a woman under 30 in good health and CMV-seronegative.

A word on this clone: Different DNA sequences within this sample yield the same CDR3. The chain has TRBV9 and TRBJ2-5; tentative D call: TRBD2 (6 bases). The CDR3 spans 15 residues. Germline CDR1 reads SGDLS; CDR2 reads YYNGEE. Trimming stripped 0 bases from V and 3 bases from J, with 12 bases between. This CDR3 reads CASSVAGDWKETQYF. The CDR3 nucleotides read TGTGCCAGCAGCGTAGCTGGGGACTGGAAAGAGACCCAGTACTTC. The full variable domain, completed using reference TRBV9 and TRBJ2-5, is DSGVTQTPKHLITATGQRVTLRCSPRSGDLSVYWYQQSLDQGLQFLIQYYNGEERAKGNILERFSAQQFPDLHSELNLSSLELGDSALYFCASSVAGDWKETQYFGPGTRLLVL.

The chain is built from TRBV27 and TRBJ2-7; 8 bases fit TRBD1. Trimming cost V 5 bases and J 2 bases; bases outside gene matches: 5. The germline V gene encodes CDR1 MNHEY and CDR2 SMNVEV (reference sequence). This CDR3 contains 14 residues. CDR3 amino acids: CASSRLTGAYEQYF. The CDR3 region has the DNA TGTGCCAGCAGTCGCTTGACAGGGGCCTACGAGCAGTACTTC.

DNA for the CDR3: TGCAGCGTTGTGAGTGGGCTCGGGGCTGAAGCTTTCTTT. It codes for CSVVSGLGAEAFF. The chain links TRBV29-1 to TRBJ1-1; D remains unclear. V was pared by 4 bases and J by 6 bases, with 15 bases between. This CDR3 is 13 amino acids long. Per germline, CDR1 SQVTM and CDR2 ANQGSEA.

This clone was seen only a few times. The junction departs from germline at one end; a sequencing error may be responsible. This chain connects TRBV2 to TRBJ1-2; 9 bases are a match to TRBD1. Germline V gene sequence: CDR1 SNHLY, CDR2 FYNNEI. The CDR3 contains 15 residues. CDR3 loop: CASREGTGLVYGYTF. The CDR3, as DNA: TGTGCCAGCAGGGAAGGGACAGGGCTGGTCTATGGCTACACCTTC. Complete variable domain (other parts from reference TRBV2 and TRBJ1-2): EPEVTQTPSHQVTQMGQEVILRCVPISNHLYFYWYRQILGQKVEFLVSFYNNEISEKSEIFDDQFSVERPDGSNFTLKIRSTKLEDSAMYFCASREGTGLVYGYTFGSGTRLTVV.

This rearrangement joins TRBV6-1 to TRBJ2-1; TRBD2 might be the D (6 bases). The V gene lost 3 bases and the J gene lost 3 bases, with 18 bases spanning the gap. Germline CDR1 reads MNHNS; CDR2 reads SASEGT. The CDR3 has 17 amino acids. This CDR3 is CASSDYRRRAGYNEQFF. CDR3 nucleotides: TGTGCCAGCAGTGATTATCGACGGAGGGCGGGCTACAATGAGCAGTTCTTC.

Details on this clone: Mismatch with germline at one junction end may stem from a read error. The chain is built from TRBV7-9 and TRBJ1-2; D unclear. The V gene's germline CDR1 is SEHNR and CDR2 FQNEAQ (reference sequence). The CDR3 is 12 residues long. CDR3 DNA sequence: TGTTCCAGCAGCCTGTTTGAGAATGGCTACACCTTC. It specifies CSSSLFENGYTF.

This chain's CDR3 is CASSQGQGEGSYNEQFF. CDR3 in DNA: TGCGCCAGCAGCCAGGGACAGGGGGAAGGCTCCTACAATGAGCAGTTCTTC. This chain links TRBV4-1 with TRBJ2-1; 11 bases agree with TRBD1. After removal of 3 bases from V and 0 bases from J, the junction contained 4 bases not matched to a gene. CDR3 length equals 17 residues. CDR1 and CDR2 from the germline V gene are MGHRA and YSYEKL.

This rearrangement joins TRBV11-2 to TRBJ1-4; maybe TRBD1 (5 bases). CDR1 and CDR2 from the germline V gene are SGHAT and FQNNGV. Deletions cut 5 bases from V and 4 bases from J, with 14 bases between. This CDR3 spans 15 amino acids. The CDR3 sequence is CASSPGGVGNEKLFF. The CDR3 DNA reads TGTGCCAGCAGCCCCGGGGGGGTGGGTAATGAAAAACTGTTTTTT.

The CDR3 DNA follows: TGCGCCAGCAGGGGGTGGGGGGGACGGACTGAAGCTTTCTTT. As protein: CASRGWGGRTEAFF. The rearrangement uses TRBV5-1 and TRBJ1-1, with D possibly being TRBD1 (5 bases). Germline CDR1 SGHRS, CDR2 YFSETQ. The CDR3 has 14 amino acids. V lost 5 bases, J lost 5 bases, and 16 bases lay in between.

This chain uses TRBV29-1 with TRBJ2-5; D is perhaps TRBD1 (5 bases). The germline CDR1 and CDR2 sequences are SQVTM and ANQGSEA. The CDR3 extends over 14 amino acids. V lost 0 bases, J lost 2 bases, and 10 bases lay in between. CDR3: CSVEDTGIQETQYF. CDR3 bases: TGCAGCGTTGAAGATACAGGCATTCAAGAGACCCAGTACTTC.

The CDR3 bases are TGTGCCAGCAGTTACTCACCGGTTGTAGCGGTAGGTGAGCAGTTCTTC. Protein: CASSYSPVVAVGEQFF. The chain couples TRBV6-5 to TRBJ2-1; D possibly corresponds to TRBD2 (6 bases). This CDR3 is 16 amino acids long. CDR1 MNHEY and CDR2 SVGAGI come from the germline V gene. The V gene lost 0 bases and the J gene lost 9 bases, with 18 bases spanning the gap.

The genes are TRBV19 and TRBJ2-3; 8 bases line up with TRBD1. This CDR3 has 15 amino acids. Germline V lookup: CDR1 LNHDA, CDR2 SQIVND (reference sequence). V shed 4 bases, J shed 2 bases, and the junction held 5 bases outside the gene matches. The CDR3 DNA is TGTGCCAGTAGTACGACAGGGGCCCTCACAGATACGCAGTATTTT. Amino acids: CASSTTGALTDTQYF.

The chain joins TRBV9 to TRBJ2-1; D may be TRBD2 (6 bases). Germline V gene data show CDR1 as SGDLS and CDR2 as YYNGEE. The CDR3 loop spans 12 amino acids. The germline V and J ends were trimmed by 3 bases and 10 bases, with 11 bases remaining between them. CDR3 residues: CASSALSGEQFF. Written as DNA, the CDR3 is TGTGCCAGCAGCGCCCTTAGCGGAGAGCAGTTCTTC.

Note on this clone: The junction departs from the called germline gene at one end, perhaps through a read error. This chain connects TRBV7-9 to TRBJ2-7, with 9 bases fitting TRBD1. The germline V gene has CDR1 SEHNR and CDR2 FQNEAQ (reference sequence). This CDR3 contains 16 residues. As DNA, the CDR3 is TGTTCCAGCAGCTTATTAGGGGACAGGGTAGTTTCCGAGCAGTACTTC. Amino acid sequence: CSSSLLGDRVVSEQYF.

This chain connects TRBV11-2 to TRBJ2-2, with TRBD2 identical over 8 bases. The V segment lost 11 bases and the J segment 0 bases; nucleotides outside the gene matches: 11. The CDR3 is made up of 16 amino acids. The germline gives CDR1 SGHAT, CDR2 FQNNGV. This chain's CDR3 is CAAGLAGGANTGELFF. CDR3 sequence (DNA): TGTGCCGCTGGCCTGGCGGGAGGAGCGAACACCGGGGAGCTGTTTTTT.

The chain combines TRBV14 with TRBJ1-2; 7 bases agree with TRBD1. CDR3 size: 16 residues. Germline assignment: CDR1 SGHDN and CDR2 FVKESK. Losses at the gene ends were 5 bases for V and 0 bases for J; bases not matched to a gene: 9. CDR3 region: CASSWTGPSSNYGYTF. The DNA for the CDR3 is TGTGCCAGCAGCTGGACAGGACCATCCTCTAACTATGGCTACACCTTC.

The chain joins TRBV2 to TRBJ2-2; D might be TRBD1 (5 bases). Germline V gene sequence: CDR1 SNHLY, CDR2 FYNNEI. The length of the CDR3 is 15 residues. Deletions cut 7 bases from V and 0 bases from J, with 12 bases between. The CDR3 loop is CASTQDTPNTGELFF. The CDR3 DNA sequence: TGTGCCAGCACCCAGGACACTCCGAACACCGGGGAGCTGTTTTTT.

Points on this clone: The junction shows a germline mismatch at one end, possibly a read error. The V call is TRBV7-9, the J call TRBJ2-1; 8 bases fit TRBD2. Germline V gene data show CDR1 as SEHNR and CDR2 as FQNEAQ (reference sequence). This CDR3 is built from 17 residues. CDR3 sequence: CSSSLAGRGRGANEQFF. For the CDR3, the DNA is TGTTCCAGCAGCTTAGCGGGGCGGGGAAGAGGCGCGAATGAGCAGTTCTTC.

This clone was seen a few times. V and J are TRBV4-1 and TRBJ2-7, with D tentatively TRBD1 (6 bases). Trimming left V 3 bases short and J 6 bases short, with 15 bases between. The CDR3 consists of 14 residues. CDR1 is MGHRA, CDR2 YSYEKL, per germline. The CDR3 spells CASSQTLDSSEQYV. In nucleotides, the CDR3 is TGCGCCAGCAGCCAGACGTTGGACAGCAGCGAGCAGTACGTC.

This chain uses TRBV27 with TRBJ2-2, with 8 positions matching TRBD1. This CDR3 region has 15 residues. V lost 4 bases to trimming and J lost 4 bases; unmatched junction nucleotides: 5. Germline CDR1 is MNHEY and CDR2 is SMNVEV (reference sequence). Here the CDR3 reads CASSYGTGSTGELFF. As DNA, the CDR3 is TGTGCCAGCAGTTACGGGACAGGAAGCACCGGGGAGCTGTTTTTT.

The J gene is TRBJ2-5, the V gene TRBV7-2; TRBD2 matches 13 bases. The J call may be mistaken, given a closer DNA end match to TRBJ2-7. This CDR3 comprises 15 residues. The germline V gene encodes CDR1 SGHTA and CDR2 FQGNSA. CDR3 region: CASSSGLAGSYEQYF. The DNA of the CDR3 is TGTGCCAGCAGCTCGGGACTAGCGGGGTCCTACGAGCAGTACTTC.

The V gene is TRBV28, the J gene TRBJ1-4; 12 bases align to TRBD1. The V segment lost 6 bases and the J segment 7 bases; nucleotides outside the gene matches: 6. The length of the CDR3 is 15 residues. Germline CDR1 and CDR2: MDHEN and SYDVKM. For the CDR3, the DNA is TGTGCCAGCAGATTTGGGACAGGGGGCTCTGAAAAACTGTTTTTT. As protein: CASRFGTGGSEKLFF. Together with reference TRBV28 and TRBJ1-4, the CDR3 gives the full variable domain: DVKVTQSSRYLVKRTGEKVFLECVQDMDHENMFWYRQDPGLGLRLIYFSYDVKMKEKGDIPEGYSVSREKKERFSLILESASTNQTSMYLCASRFGTGGSEKLFFGSGTQLSVL.

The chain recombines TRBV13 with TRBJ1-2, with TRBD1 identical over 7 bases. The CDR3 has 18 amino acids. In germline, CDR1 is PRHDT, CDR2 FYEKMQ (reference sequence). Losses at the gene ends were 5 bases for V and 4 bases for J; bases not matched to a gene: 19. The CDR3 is CASSAFSDREIHLYGYTF. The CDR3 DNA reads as TGTGCCAGCAGCGCCTTCTCCGACAGGGAAATACACCTCTATGGCTACACCTTC.

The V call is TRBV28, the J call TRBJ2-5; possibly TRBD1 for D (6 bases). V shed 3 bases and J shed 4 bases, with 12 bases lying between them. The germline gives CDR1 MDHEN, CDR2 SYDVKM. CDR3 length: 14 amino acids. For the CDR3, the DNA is TGTGCCAGCAGTTTGCCGGGACAACGAGAGACCCAGTACTTC. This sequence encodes CASSLPGQRETQYF.

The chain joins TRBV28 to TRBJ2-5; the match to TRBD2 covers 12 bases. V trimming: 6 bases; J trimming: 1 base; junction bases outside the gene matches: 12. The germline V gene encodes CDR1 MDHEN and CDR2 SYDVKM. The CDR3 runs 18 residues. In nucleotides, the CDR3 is TGTGCCAGCAGAACCGAGCTAGCGGGAGGGCCAAGCCAAGAGACCCAGTACTTC. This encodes CASRTELAGGPSQETQYF.

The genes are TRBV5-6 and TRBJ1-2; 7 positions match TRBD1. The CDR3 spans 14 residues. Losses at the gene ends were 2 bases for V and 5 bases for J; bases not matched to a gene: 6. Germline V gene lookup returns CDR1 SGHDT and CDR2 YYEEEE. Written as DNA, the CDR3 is TGTGCCAGCAGCTTAGCACAGGGGACGTATGGCTACACCTTC. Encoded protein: CASSLAQGTYGYTF.

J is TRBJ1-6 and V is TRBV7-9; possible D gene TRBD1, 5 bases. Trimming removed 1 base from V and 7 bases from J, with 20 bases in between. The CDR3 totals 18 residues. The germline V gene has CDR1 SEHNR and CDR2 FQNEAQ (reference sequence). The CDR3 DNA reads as TGTGCCAGCAGCTTAGGATTTGACTTCGACAGCCCAAATTCACCCCTCCACTTT. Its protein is CASSLGFDFDSPNSPLHF.

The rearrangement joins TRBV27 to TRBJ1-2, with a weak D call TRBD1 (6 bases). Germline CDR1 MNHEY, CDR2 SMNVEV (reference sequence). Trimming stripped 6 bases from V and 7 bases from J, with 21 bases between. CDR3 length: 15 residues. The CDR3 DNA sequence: TGTGCCAGCAGAGAGTTCGATCAGGGGTTGGGTGGCTACACCTTC. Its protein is CASREFDQGLGGYTF.

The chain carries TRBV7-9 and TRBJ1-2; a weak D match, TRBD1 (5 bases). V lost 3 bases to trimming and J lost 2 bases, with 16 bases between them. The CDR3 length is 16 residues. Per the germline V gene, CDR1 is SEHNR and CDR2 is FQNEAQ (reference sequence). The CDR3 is CASSLPPAGKNYGYTF. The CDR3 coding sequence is TGTGCCAGCAGCTTGCCCCCGGCAGGGAAGAACTATGGCTACACCTTC.

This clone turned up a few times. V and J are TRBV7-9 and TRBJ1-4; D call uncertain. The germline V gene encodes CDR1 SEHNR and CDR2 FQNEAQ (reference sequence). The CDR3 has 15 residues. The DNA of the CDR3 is TGTGCTGGGCAGCTCAACTCGGCAACTAATGAAAAACTGTTTTTT. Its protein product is CAGQLNSATNEKLFF. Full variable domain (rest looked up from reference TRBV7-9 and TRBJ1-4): DTGVSQNPRHKITKRGQNVTFRCDPISEHNRLYWYRQTLGQGPEFLTYFQNEAQLEKSRLLSDRFSAERPKGSFSTLEIQRTEQGDSAMYLCAGQLNSATNEKLFFGSGTQLSVL.

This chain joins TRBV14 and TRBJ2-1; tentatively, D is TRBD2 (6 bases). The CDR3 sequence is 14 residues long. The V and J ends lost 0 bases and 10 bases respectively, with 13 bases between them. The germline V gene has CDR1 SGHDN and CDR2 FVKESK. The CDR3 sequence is CASSQDWGDDEQFF. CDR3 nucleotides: TGTGCCAGCAGCCAAGATTGGGGGGATGACGAGCAGTTCTTC.